This TCR beta chain was captured in a study of blood T cell repertoires in COVID-19. Study background: Collection of acute and convalescent COVID-19 samples took place in the United States, Italy and Spain. Sources were T cells, B-cell-depleted T cells, or PBMCs; the material itself was cDNA or gDNA.

Per the original methods: Scientists estimated how many nucleated cells there were by amplifying reference gene primers. Produced via immunoSEQ multiplex PCR; TCRdb's table is partial and in-frame only. The DNA was the basis for D and trimming; V, J and clone size are from that table. Here the sample spans hundreds of thousands of clones, more than 75% being singletons. The CDR3 has 13 amino acids. Germline V CDR1 and CDR2: SGHNT, YENEEA. With 4 bases removed from V and 4 bases from J, the gap between germline ends came to 8 bases. Source material: peripheral blood. This TCR came from a woman between 18 and 29 years old who had recovered from COVID-19. V is TRBV11-3 and J is TRBJ1-5; unclear D gene. The CDR3 DNA sequence: TGTGCCAGCAGCTGGGCCAAAAATCAGCCCCAGCATTTT. Translating it yields CASSWAKNQPQHF.